This TCR beta chain was sequenced in a study of early T cells in non-severe SARS-CoV-2 infection. Germline V lookup: CDR1 MNHEY, CDR2 SVGAGI. There are 14 residues in the CDR3. Trimming pared 5 bases from V and 5 bases from J, leaving 10 bases between. TCRdb reprocessed the 5' RACE reads via MiXCR and lists one record per CDR3 protein. The sample holds tens of thousands of distinct CDR3 sequences, about 3.8% seen once. This clonotype was recorded at least ten times. J is TRBJ1-6 and V is TRBV6-5; D uncertain. Material: whole blood. The clonotype comes from an adult who was a healthcare worker with PCR-confirmed SARS-CoV-2 infection or an uninfected control (not recorded which). This CDR3 is CASSRTVNNSPLHF. The DNA of the CDR3 is TGTGCCAGCAGTCGGACGGTCAATAATTCACCCCTCCACTTT.